These 14 T cell receptor beta chains share one sample of origin, sequenced in a study of Ad26.COV2.S vaccination and SARS-CoV-2 variants. The table came from immunoSEQ multiplex PCR; TCRdb's copy has only in-frame clones and leaves some out. The table records about 350,000 clones, about 85% of them present only once. Treatment described: about 20 received Ad26.COV2.S at low or high dose, single or two shots; about 5 received placebo; per-sample allocation not given. Collection of the samples took place on day 63 after the first injection of vaccine or placebo. Sequenced here: peripheral blood, sampled in a trial of Ad26.COV2.S vaccine versus placebo. The receptors come from a person aged 18-60 years who received the Ad26.COV2.S COVID-19 vaccine or a placebo.

The V call is TRBV7-6, the J call TRBJ2-7; D may be TRBD1 (5 bases). CDR3 length: 15 residues. Deletions cut 2 bases from V and 5 bases from J, with 16 bases between. Germline V gene data show CDR1 as SGHVS and CDR2 as FNYEAQ. The CDR3 reads CASSLIWGGTDEQYF. CDR3 bases: TGTGCCAGCAGCTTAATTTGGGGCGGCACGGACGAGCAGTACTTC.

This chain links TRBV24-1 with TRBJ2-1; 11 nucleotides align to TRBD1. The CDR3 spans 15 residues. The J segment lost 7 bases and the V segment lost 3 bases, leaving 4 bases of the junction unmatched. The germline V gene has CDR1 KGHDR and CDR2 SFDVKD. CDR3 residues: CATSDGQGADNEQFF. Here the CDR3 DNA reads TGTGCCACCAGTGATGGACAGGGGGCGGATAATGAGCAGTTCTTC.

This clone appeared a single time. The chain joins TRBV9 to TRBJ1-3; D possibly corresponds to TRBD1 (6 bases). The ends were cut back, 3 bases at V and 5 bases at J, with 15 bases in the middle. The germline V gene encodes CDR1 SGDLS and CDR2 YYNGEE. This CDR3 region has 15 residues. The DNA of the CDR3 is TGTGCCAGCAGCGGCCCCTCGACAGGCCGAAACACCATATATTTT. Translation gives CASSGPSTGRNTIYF.

This clone came up once. CDR3 residues: CASSPRGGGGREKLFF. CDR3 coding DNA: TGTGCCAGCAGCCCCCGAGGAGGGGGGGGTAGGGAAAAACTGTTTTTT. The chain combines TRBV6-6 with TRBJ1-4; perhaps TRBD1 as D (6 bases). This CDR3 is built from 16 residues. V was pared by 6 bases and J by 8 bases, with 22 bases between. Germline CDR1 is MNHNY and CDR2 is SVGAGI (reference sequence).

The genes are TRBV5-1 and TRBJ2-1, with 8 nucleotides matching TRBD1. CDR3 length equals 15 residues. V lost 0 bases to trimming and J lost 3 bases; unmatched junction nucleotides: 2. CDR1 and CDR2 from the germline V gene are SGHRS and YFSETQ. DNA of the CDR3: TGCGCCAGCAGCTTGGACGGACAGGGCTACAATGAGCAGTTCTTC. Encoded protein: CASSLDGQGYNEQFF.

The chain joins TRBV27 to TRBJ1-5; D is unresolved. The CDR3 contains 16 residues. V was shortened by 4 bases and J by 1 base, with 14 bases between the two germline ends. Germline V gives CDR1 MNHEY, CDR2 SMNVEV (reference sequence). CDR3 nucleotide sequence: TGTGCCAGCAGTTGGTCCCCTCCGGGGAGCAATCAGCCCCAGCATTTT. This codes for CASSWSPPGSNQPQHF.

The chain has TRBV9 and TRBJ1-4; D is unresolved. The CDR3 is made up of 15 amino acids. From germline, CDR1 is SGDLS and CDR2 YYNGEE. V gave up 3 bases and J gave up 0 bases, with 9 bases separating them. The CDR3 region is CASSASVATNEKLFF. CDR3 in DNA: TGTGCCAGCAGCGCCAGCGTTGCAACTAATGAAAAACTGTTTTTT.

The chain links TRBV9 to TRBJ2-2; D is possibly TRBD1 (5 bases). This CDR3 comprises 14 residues. Per germline, CDR1 SGDLS and CDR2 YYNGEE. V was trimmed by 3 bases and J by 2 bases, leaving 8 bases between them. The CDR3 DNA reads TGTGCCAGCAGCGGAACAGGAAACACCGGGGAGCTGTTTTTT. This encodes CASSGTGNTGELFF.

This clone was seen ten or more times. The genes are TRBV6-5 and TRBJ1-1; 8 nucleotides align to TRBD1. The V and J ends lost 8 bases and 5 bases, in that order; junction bases with no gene match: 7. The CDR3 runs to 13 residues. Per germline, CDR1 MNHEY and CDR2 SVGAGI. The CDR3: CASQTGVVTEAFF. The CDR3, as DNA: TGTGCCAGCCAGACAGGGGTAGTAACTGAAGCTTTCTTT.

This chain links TRBV28 with TRBJ1-2, with 7 bases identical to TRBD1. Germline values: CDR1 MDHEN, CDR2 SYDVKM. The CDR3 has 13 amino acids. J was trimmed by 5 bases and V by 6 bases; bases with no gene match: 6. DNA for the CDR3: TGTGCCAGCAGCTCGGGACAGATATATGGCTACACCTTC. This gives the protein CASSSGQIYGYTF.

The gene calls are TRBV9 and TRBJ1-1, with D unresolved. Germline V gene lookup returns CDR1 SGDLS and CDR2 YYNGEE. This CDR3 is built from 13 residues. V was cut by 2 bases and J by 8 bases, with 13 bases left in between. DNA of the CDR3: TGTGCCAGCAGCGTCTTTGGTGTGGACGAAGCTTTCTTT. Translated: CASSVFGVDEAFF.

Here the CDR3 reads CASSLYAGINEKLFF. The DNA for the CDR3 is TGTGCCAGCAGCTTATACGCGGGGATTAATGAAAAACTGTTTTTT. The V and J genes are TRBV7-9 and TRBJ1-4; no clear D. CDR1 is SEHNR and CDR2 is FQNEAQ in the germline V gene (reference sequence). Trimming stripped 2 bases from V and 4 bases from J, with 11 bases between. The CDR3 spans 15 residues.

This chain joins TRBV30 and TRBJ1-3; no reliable D call. This CDR3 contains 12 residues. Germline CDR1 GTSNPN, CDR2 SVGIG (reference sequence). With 3 bases removed from V and 8 bases from J, the gap between germline ends came to 11 bases. The CDR3 sequence is CAWSARSDTIYF. The CDR3 region has the DNA TGTGCCTGGAGCGCACGTTCGGACACCATATATTTT.

This clone was observed a single time. The CDR3 region is CASSVAGGSSPLHF. In DNA form, the CDR3 reads TGTGCCAGCAGCGTAGCAGGGGGGTCGTCACCCCTCCACTTT. This sequence joins TRBV9 and TRBJ1-6; TRBD1 agrees at 7 bases. This CDR3 has 14 residues. Trimming took 0 bases from V and 10 from J; bases not matched to a gene: 4. Germline assignment: CDR1 SGDLS and CDR2 YYNGEE.